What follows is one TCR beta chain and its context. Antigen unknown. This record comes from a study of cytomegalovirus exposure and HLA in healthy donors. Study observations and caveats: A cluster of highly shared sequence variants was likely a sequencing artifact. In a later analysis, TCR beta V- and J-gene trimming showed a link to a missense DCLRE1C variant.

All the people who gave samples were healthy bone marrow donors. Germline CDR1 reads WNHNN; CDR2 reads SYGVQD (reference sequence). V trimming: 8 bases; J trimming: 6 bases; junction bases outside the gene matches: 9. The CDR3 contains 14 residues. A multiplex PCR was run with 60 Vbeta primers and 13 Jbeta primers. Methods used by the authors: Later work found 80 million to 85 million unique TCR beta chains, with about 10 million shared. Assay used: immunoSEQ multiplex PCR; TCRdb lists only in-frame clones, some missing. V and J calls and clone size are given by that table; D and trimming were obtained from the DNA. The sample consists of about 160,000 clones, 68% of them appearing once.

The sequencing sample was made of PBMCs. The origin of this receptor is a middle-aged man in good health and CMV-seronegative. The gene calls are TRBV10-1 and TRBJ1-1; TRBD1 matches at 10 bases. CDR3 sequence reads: CASGETGGLSEAFF. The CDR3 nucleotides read TGCGCCAGCGGGGAGACAGGGGGCCTTTCTGAAGCTTTCTTT.